This TCR beta chain derives from a study of cytomegalovirus exposure and HLA in healthy donors. It was with 60 Vbeta and 13 Jbeta primers that the PCR ran. Profiling relied on immunoSEQ multiplex PCR, and the TCRdb table lists in-frame clones only, not all of them. The table lists 35,000 to 45,000 clones, about 50% of them singletons. The CDR3 has 14 residues. Germline lookup yields CDR1 ENHRY and CDR2 SYGVKD. The J segment lost 7 bases and the V segment lost 6 bases, leaving 3 bases of the junction unmatched. Healthy people donating bone marrow made up the donors. The receptor was derived from a human donor in good health. This chain links TRBV10-3 with TRBJ2-1; 13 bases map to TRBD2. Sequences were obtained from PBMCs. In DNA form, the CDR3 reads TGTGCCATCAGCGGACTAGCGGGAGTGAATGAGCAGTTCTTC. It encodes CAISGLAGVNEQFF.